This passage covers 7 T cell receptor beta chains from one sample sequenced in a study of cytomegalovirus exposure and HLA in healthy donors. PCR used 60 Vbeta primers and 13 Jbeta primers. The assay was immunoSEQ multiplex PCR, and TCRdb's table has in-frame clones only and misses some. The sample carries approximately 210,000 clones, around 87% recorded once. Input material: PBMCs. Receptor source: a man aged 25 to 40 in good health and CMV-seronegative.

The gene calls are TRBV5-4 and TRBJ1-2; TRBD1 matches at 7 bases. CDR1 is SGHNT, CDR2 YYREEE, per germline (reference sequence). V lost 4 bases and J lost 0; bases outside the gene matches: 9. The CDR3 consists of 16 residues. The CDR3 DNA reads TGTGCCAGCAGCACGAGGACAGGCCCTACTAACTATGGCTACACCTTC. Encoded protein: CASSTRTGPTNYGYTF.

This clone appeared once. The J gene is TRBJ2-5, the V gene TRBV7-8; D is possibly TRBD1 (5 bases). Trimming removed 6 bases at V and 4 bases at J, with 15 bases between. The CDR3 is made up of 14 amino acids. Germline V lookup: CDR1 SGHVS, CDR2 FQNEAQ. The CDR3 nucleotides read TGTGCCAGCAGTGTGAACCCCCAGGGAGAGACCCAGTACTTC. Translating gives CASSVNPQGETQYF.

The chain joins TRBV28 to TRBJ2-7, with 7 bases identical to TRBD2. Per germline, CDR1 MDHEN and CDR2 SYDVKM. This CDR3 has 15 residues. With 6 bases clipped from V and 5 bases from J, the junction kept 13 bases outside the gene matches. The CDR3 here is CASSLGAGRDHEQYF. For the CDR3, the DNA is TGTGCCAGCAGCTTAGGGGCAGGGAGGGACCACGAGCAGTACTTC.

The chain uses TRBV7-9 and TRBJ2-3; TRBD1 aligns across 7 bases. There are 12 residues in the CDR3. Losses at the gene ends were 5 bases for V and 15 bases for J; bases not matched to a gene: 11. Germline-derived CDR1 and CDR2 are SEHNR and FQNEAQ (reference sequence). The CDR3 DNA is TGTGCCAGCAGCGGGACAGATCCAAAAAGATATTTT. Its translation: CASSGTDPKRYF.

The CDR3 DNA sequence: TGTGCCAGCTCACCCCGGGACAGTTCCCCTGGCTACACCTTC. It yields the protein CASSPRDSSPGYTF. The chain combines TRBV18 with TRBJ1-2, with 7 bases lining up with TRBD1. The CDR3 is 14 amino acids. In germline, CDR1 is KGHSH, CDR2 LQKENI. V shed 3 bases, J shed 7 bases, and the junction held 8 bases outside the gene matches.

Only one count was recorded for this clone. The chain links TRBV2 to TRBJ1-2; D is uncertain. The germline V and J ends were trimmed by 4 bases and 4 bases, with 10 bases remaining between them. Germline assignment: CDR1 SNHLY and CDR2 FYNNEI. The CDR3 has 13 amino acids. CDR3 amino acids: CASSVVRLYGYTF. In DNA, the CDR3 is TGTGCCAGCAGTGTAGTCAGGCTCTATGGCTACACCTTC.

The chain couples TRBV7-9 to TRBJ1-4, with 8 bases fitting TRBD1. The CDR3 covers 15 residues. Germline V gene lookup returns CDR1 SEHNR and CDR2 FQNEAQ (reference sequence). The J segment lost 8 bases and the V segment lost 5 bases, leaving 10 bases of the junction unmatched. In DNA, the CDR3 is TGTGCCAGCAGCGAAGACGGGACAGGTGGGGAAAAACTGTTTTTT. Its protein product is CASSEDGTGGEKLFF.